The rows below give T cell receptor beta chains drawn from one sample of a study of control samples from healthy donors and cancer patients. Sequencing used immunoSEQ multiplex PCR; TCRdb keeps in-frame clones, though not all of them. The sample lists roughly 86,000 clones, 91% occurring once. The sequencing input was blood. The source is a man aged 30 to 39 in good health. Each CDR3 is given with its conserved first and last residue. The order of the fields is clone size, D gene, J gene, V gene, CDR3 protein, CDR3 DNA. The D gene is left open where the match is weak. Clone size, where shown, is once, few, many, or a class for clones that have expanded.

-	TRBD1	TRBJ1-1	TRBV19	CASSNRGLDEAFF	TGTGCCAGTAGTAACAGGGGACTGGATGAAGCTTTCTTT
-	-	TRBJ1-5	TRBV28	CASSLGLHNQPQHF	TGTGCCAGCAGTTTAGGCCTGCACAATCAGCCCCAGCATTTT
-	-	TRBJ2-2	TRBV7-2	CASRNGQPNTGELFF	TGTGCCAGCAGGAACGGACAGCCGAACACCGGGGAGCTGTTTTTT
few	-	TRBJ1-5	TRBV6-6	CATQEGGPGQPQHF	TGTGCCACTCAAGAGGGGGGGCCAGGTCAGCCCCAGCATTTT
-	TRBD1	TRBJ1-1	TRBV7-2	CASSRQGVNTEAFF	TGTGCCAGCAGCAGACAGGGGGTGAACACTGAAGCTTTCTTT
-	-	TRBJ2-1	TRBV11-2	CASSLELAFPYNEQFF	TGTGCCAGCAGCTTAGAACTAGCCTTCCCCTACAATGAGCAGTTCTTC
-	-	TRBJ2-3	TRBV6-5	CASSLRDSTDTQYF	TGTGCCAGCAGTCTCCGGGACTCCACAGATACGCAGTATTTT
-	TRBD1	TRBJ1-6	TRBV27	CASSSPGQGLDNSPLHF	TGTGCCAGCAGTTCGCCGGGACAGGGTCTCGATAATTCACCCCTCCACTTT
few	-	TRBJ2-3	TRBV6-6	CATSDLLLTDTQYF	TGTGCCACCTCGGACCTTCTCCTCACAGATACGCAGTATTTT
once	-	TRBJ2-4	TRBV18	CASSPPGGLAKNIQYF	TGTGCCAGCTCACCACCGGGCGGACTAGCCAAAAACATTCAGTACTTC
-	-	TRBJ1-1	TRBV6-5	CASSLQGRTEAFF	TGTGCCAGCAGTTTACAGGGTCGAACTGAAGCTTTCTTT
-	-	TRBJ1-1	TRBV4-1	CASSHRTRLDTEAFF	TGCGCCAGCAGCCACAGGACGAGACTGGACACTGAAGCTTTCTTT
-	-	TRBJ1-1	TRBV29-1	CSVGKGENTEAFF	TGCAGCGTTGGGAAGGGGGAGAACACTGAAGCTTTCTTT
-	-	TRBJ1-3	TRBV28	CASRQGYSGNTIYF	TGTGCCAGCAGACAGGGTTACTCTGGAAACACCATATATTTT
few	TRBD1	TRBJ1-1	TRBV10-3	CASRDRGNTEAFF	TGTGCCTCCCGGGACAGAGGGAACACTGAAGCTTTCTTT
-	TRBD2	TRBJ2-7	TRBV4-3	CASSLKAGGYEQYF	TGCGCCAGCAGCCTAAAGGCGGGGGGCTACGAGCAGTACTTC
-	-	TRBJ1-1	TRBV5-1	CASSPGQNTEAFF	TGCGCCAGCAGCCCGGGACAGAACACTGAAGCTTTCTTT
-	-	TRBJ1-2	TRBV27	CASSLSPGPYGYTF	TGTGCCAGCAGTTTATCCCCGGGTCCCTATGGCTACACCTTC
-	TRBD2	TRBJ2-3	TRBV5-1	CASSLEVAGVDTQYF	TGCGCCAGCAGCTTGGAAGTAGCGGGAGTAGATACGCAGTATTTT
-	-	TRBJ2-3	TRBV13	CASSLRGTQYF	TGTGCCAGCAGCTTAAGAGGGACGCAGTATTTT
-	TRBD1	TRBJ2-7	TRBV5-1	CASSPGTGSYEQYF	TGCGCCAGCAGCCCGGGGACAGGGTCCTACGAGCAGTACTTC
-	TRBD2	TRBJ2-5	TRBV30	CAWSAGLAGGQETQYF	TGTGCCTGGAGCGCCGGACTAGCGGGGGGCCAAGAGACCCAGTACTTC
-	TRBD1	TRBJ1-1	TRBV7-2	CASSQSNRGPTEAFF	TGTGCCAGCAGCCAAAGTAACAGGGGGCCCACTGAAGCTTTCTTT
-	-	TRBJ1-3	TRBV10-3	CAARPIGSGNTIYF	TGTGCGGCCCGACCGATCGGGTCTGGAAACACCATATATTTT
once	TRBD1	TRBJ1-5	TRBV30	CAWSEGTASNQPQHF	TGTGCCTGGAGCGAAGGGACAGCTAGCAATCAGCCCCAGCATTTT
once	-	TRBJ2-1	TRBV5-6	CASSPSGRQTYNEQFF	TGTGCCAGCAGCCCCTCAGGGCGGCAAACCTACAATGAGCAGTTCTTC
-	-	TRBJ2-1	TRBV6-4	CASSDSMVAAAQFF	TGTGCCAGCAGTGACTCGATGGTAGCGGCAGCCCAGTTCTTC
once	-	TRBJ2-5	TRBV5-1	CASSSTGEETQYF	TGCGCCAGCAGTTCGACGGGAGAAGAGACCCAGTACTTC
-	TRBD1	TRBJ1-5	TRBV28	CASFGTDFDQPQHF	TGTGCCAGCTTCGGGACAGATTTCGATCAGCCCCAGCATTTT
-	TRBD1	TRBJ2-2	TRBV5-1	CASSSGTGGAVGTGELFF	TGCGCCAGCAGCTCCGGGACAGGGGGCGCGGTAGGCACCGGGGAGCTGTTTTTT
once	-	TRBJ2-7	TRBV30	CAWSSTRGQGPEQYF	TGTGCCTGGAGTTCCACCCGGGGCCAGGGCCCCGAGCAGTACTTC
-	TRBD1	TRBJ1-4	TRBV6-5	CASFPGQGGKLFF	TGTGCCAGCTTTCCGGGACAGGGGGGAAAACTGTTTTTT